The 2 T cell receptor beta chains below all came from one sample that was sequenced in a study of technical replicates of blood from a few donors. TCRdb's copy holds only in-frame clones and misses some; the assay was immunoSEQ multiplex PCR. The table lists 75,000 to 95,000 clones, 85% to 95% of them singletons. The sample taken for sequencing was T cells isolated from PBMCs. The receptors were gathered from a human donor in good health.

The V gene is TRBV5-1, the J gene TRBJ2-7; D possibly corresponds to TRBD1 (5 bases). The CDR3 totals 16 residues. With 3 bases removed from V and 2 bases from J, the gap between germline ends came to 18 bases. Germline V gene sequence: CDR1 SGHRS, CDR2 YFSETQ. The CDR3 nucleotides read TGCGCCAGCAGCTCAGCAAGGGGTGAAGGAACCTACGAGCAGTACTTC. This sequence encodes CASSSARGEGTYEQYF.

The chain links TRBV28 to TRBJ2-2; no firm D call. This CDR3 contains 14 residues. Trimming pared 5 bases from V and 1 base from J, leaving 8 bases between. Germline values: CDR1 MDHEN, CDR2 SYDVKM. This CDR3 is CASSTGGNTGELFF. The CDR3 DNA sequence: TGTGCCAGCAGTACCGGTGGGAACACCGGGGAGCTGTTTTTT. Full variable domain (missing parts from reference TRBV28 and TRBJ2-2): DVKVTQSSRYLVKRTGEKVFLECVQDMDHENMFWYRQDPGLGLRLIYFSYDVKMKEKGDIPEGYSVSREKKERFSLILESASTNQTSMYLCASSTGGNTGELFFGEGSRLTVL.